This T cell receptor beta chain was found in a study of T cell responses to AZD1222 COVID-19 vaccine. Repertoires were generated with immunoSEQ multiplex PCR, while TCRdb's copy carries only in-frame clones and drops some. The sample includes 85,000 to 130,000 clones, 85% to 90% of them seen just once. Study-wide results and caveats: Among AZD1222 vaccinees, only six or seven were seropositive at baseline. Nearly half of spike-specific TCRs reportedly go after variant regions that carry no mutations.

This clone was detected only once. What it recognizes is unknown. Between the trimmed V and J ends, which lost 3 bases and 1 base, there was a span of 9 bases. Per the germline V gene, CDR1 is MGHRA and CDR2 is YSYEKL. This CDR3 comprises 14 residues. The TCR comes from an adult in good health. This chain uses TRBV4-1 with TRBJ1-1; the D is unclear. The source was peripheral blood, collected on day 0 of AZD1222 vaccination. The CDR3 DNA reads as TGCGCCAGCAGCCACCGGACGGCGAACACTGAAGCTTTCTTT. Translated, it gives CASSHRTANTEAFF.